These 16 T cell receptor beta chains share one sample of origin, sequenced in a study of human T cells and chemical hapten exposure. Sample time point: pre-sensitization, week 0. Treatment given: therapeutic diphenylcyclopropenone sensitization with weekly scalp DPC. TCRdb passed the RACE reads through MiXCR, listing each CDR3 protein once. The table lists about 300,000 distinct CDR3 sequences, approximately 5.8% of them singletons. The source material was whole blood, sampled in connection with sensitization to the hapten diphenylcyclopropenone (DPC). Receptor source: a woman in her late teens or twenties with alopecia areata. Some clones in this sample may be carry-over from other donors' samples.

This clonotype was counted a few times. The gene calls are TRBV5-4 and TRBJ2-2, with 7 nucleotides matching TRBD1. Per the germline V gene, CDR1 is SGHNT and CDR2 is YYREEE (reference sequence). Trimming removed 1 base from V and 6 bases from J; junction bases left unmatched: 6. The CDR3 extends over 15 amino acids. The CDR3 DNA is TGTGCCAGCAGCTTGAAGAACAGGGGAGCCGGGGAGCTGTTTTTT. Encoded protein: CASSLKNRGAGELFF.

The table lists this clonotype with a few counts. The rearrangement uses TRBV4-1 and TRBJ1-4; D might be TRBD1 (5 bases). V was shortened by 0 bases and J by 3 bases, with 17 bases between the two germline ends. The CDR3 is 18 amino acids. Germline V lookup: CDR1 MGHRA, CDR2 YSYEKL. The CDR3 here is CASSQDNSPAGPNEKLFF. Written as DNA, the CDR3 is TGCGCCAGCAGCCAAGATAATAGCCCGGCGGGGCCTAATGAAAAACTGTTTTTT.

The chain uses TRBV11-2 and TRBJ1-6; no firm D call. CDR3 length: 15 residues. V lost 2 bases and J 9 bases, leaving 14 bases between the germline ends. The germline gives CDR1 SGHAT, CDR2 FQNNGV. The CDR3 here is CASSLLNRAGSPLHF. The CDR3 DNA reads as TGTGCCAGCAGCTTACTTAACAGAGCAGGTTCACCCCTCCACTTT.

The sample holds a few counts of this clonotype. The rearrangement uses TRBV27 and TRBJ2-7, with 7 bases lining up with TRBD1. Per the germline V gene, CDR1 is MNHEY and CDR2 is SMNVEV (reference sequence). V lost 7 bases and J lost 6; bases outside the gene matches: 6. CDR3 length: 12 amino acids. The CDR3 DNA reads TGTGCCAGCACCTCAGGGGGAAGCGAGCAGTACTTC. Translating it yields CASTSGGSEQYF.

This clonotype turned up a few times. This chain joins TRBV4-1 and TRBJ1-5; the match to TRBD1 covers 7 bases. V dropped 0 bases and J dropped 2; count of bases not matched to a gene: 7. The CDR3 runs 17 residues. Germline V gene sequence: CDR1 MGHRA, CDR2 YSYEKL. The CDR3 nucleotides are TGCGCCAGCAGCCAAGATGAAAGACAGGGCGGCAATCAGCCCCAGCATTTT. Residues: CASSQDERQGGNQPQHF.

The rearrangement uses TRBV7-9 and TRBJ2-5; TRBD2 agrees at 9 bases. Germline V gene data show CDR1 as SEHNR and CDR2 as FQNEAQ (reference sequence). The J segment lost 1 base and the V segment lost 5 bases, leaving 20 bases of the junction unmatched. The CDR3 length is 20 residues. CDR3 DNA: TGTGCCAGCAGCCATGTACCGGGACTAGCTCCCCGAAGATCCCAAGAGACCCAGTACTTC. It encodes CASSHVPGLAPRRSQETQYF.

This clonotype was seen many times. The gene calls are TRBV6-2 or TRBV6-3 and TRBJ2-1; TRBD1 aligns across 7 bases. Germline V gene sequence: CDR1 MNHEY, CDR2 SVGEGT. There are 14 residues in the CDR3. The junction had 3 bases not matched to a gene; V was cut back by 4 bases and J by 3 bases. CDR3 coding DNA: TGTGCCAGCAGTTTGGGACAGTACTACAATGAGCAGTTCTTC. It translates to CASSLGQYYNEQFF.

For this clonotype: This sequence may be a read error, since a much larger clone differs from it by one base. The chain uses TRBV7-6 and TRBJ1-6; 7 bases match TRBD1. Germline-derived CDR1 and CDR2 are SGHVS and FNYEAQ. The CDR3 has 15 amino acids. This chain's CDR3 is CAGSQRQGTNSPLHF. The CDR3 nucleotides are TGTGCCGGCAGCCAACGACAGGGAACGAATTCACCCCTCCACTTT.

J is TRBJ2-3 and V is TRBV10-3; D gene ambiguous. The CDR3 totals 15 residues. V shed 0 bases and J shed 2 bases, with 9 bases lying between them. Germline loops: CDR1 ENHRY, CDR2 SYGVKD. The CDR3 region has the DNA TGTGCCATCAGTGAGTCAGGGTACTTCACAGATACGCAGTATTTT. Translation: CAISESGYFTDTQYF.

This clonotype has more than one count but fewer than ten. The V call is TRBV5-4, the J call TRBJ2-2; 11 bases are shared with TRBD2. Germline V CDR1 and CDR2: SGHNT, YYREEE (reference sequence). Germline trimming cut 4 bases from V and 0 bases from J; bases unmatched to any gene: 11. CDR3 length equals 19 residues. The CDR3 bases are TGTGCCAGCAGCCGAATGACTAGCGGGGCGTTCGCGAACACCGGGGAGCTGTTTTTT. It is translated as CASSRMTSGAFANTGELFF.

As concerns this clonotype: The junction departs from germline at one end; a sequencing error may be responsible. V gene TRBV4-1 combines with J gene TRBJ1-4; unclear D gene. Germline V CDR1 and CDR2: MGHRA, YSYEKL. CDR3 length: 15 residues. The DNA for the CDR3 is TGCGCCAGCAGCCAAGGGGCAGGCACTAATGGAAAACTGTTTTTT. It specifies CASSQGAGTNGKLFF.

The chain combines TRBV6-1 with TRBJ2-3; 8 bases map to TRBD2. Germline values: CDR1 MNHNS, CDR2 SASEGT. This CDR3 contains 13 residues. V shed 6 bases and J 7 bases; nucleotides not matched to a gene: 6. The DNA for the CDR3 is TGTGCCAGCAGGCTAGCGGGTCAAAATACGCAGTATTTT. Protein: CASRLAGQNTQYF.

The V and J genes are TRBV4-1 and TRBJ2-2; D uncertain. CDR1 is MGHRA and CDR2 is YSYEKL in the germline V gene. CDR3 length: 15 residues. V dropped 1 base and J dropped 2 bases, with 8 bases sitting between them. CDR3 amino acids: CASSQALGNTGELFF. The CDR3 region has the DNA TGCGCCAGCAGCCAAGCCTTGGGTAACACCGGGGAGCTGTTTTTT.

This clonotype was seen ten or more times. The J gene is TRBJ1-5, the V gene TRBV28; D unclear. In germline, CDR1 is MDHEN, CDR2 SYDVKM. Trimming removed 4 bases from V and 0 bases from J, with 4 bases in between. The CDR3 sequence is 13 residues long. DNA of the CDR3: TGTGCCAGCAGTTCGGATAGCAATCAGCCCCAGCATTTT. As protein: CASSSDSNQPQHF.

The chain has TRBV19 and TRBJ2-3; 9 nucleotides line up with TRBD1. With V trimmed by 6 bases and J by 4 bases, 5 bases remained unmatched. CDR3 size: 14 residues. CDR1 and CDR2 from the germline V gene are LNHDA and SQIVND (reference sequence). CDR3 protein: CASRNRGRADTQYF. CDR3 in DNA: TGTGCCAGTAGGAACAGGGGGCGCGCAGATACGCAGTATTTT. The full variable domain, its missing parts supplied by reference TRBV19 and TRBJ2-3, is DGGITQSPKYLFRKEGQNVTLSCEQNLNHDAMYWYRQDPGQGLRLIYYSQIVNDFQKGDIAEGYSVSREKKESFPLTVTSAQKNPTAFYLCASRNRGRADTQYFGPGTRLTVL.

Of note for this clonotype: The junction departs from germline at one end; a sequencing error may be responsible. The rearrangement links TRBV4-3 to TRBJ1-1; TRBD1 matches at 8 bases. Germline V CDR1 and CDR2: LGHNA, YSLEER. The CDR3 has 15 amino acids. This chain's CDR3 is CASSEDLQGGTEAFF. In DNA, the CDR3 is TGCGCCAGCAGCGAAGACCTACAGGGGGGCACTGAAGCTTTCTTT.